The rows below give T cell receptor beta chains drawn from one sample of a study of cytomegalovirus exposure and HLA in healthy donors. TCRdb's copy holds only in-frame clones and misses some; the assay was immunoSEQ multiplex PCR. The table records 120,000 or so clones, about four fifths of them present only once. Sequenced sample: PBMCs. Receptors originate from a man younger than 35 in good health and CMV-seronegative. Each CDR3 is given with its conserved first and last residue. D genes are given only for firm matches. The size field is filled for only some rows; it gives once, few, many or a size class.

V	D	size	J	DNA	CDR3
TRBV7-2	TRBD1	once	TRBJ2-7	TGTGCCAGCAGCTCCCCCCGACAGGGAGTGCACGAGCAGTACTTC	CASSSPRQGVHEQYF
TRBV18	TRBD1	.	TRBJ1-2	TGTGCCAGCTCACCTGGACAGGGCGGGGATGGCTACACCTTC	CASSPGQGGDGYTF
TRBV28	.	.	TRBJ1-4	TGTGCCAGCAGCCCCCCCCGGGGGAAACTGTTTTTT	CASSPPRGKLFF
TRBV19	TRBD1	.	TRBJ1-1	TGTGCCAGTAGTTCTCGGACAGGAGAAGGGCCAGCTTTCTTT	CASSSRTGEGPAFF
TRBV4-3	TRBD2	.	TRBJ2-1	TGCGCCAGCAGCCAAGATCTAAGCGGGGGGCCCAGCTCCTACAATGAGCAGTTCTTC	CASSQDLSGGPSSYNEQFF
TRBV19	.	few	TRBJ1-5	TGTGCCAGTAGTATGGGACTTAGCAATCAGCCCCAGCATTTT	CASSMGLSNQPQHF
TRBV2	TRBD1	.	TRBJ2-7	TGTGCCAGCAGCCTGGACAGGGGGCTGTACGAGCAGTACTTC	CASSLDRGLYEQYF
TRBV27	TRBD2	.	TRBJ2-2	TGTGCCAGCAACCTAGCGGGGGCCACCGGGGAGCTGTTTTTT	CASNLAGATGELFF
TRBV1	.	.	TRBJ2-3	TGCACCAGCAGCCAAACAGGGGTCCCAGATACGCAGTATTTT	CTSSQTGVPDTQYF
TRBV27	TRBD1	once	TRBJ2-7	TGTGCCAGCAGTTCGACAGGGGATCACGAGCAGTACTTC	CASSSTGDHEQYF
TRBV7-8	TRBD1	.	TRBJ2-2	TGTGCCAGCAGCGTCACAGGGGCGGTCACCGGGGAGCTGTTTTTT	CASSVTGAVTGELFF
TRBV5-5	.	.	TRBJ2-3	TGTGCCAGCAGCTTGGGGCAGGTCACAGATACGCAGTATTTT	CASSLGQVTDTQYF
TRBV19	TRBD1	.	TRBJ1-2	TGTGCCAGTAGTCAGACAGGGGGCCCTAACTATGGCTACACCTTC	CASSQTGGPNYGYTF
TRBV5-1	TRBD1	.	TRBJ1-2	TGCGCCAGCAGCTTGGCGACAGGGATCGACGGCTACACCTTC	CASSLATGIDGYTF
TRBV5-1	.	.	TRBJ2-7	TGCGCCAGCAGCTTGGACGGCACGCCGGGCTACGAGCAGTACTTC	CASSLDGTPGYEQYF
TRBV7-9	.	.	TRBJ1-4	TGTGCCAGCAGCTACCAGGGGTGGGAAAAACTGTTTTTT	CASSYQGWEKLFF
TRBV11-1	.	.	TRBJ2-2	TGTGCCAGCAGCTTGGCAGGGGAAAAGGTGGAGCTGTTTTTT	CASSLAGEKVELFF
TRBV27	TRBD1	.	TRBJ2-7	TGTGCCAGCAGTTTCCTTCCGACAGGGCCTACCTACGAGCAGTACTTC	CASSFLPTGPTYEQYF
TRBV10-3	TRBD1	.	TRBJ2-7	TGTGCCTCTTCCGGGACAGGGGGGTGGTACGAGCAGTACTTC	CASSGTGGWYEQYF
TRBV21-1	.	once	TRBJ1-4	TGTGCCAGCAGCGCGTGCCCCCGTTCGGGTGAAAAACTGTTTTTT	CASSACPRSGEKLFF
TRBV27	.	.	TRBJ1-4	TGTGCCAGCAGAGGGGTACGGGAAAAACTGTTTTTT	CASRGVREKLFF
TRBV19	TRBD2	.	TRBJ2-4	TGTGCCAGTAGTATAGGTGGCGGGGGGGCCGAAAACATTCAGTACTTC	CASSIGGGGAENIQYF
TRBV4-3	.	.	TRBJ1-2	TGCGCCAGCAGCCAAGATCGGGGCGGGATATATGGCTACACCTTC	CASSQDRGGIYGYTF
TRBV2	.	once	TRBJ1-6	TGTGCCAGCATTCAACAGGGCGGGGGCAATTCACCCCTCCACTTT	CASIQQGGGNSPLHF
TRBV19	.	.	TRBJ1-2	TGTGCCAGTACTCTAAGCTGGGGGGAGAACTATGGCTACACCTTC	CASTLSWGENYGYTF
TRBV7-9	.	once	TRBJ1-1	TGTGCCAGCAGCTTAGACCGGGGGGACACTGAAGCTTTCTTT	CASSLDRGDTEAFF
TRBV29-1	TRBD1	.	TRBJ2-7	TGCAGCGTTCAGGGGGAGCGCGAGCAGTACTTC	CSVQGEREQYF
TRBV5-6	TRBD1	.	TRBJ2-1	TGTGCCAGCAGCTCCTACAGGACAGGGGTCAATGAGCAGTTCTTC	CASSSYRTGVNEQFF
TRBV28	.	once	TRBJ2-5	TGTGCCAGCAGAGGGACACCCCAAGAGACCCAGTACTTC	CASRGTPQETQYF
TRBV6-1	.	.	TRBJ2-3	TGTGCCAGCAGCCTAGAACATTTCACAGATACGCAGTATTTT	CASSLEHFTDTQYF
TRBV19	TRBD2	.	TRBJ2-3	TGTGCCAGTAGTACCCGGACTAGCGGGGGTACAGATACGCAGTATTTT	CASSTRTSGGTDTQYF
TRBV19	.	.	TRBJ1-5	TGTGCCAGTAGTATAGGGACAGCAATCAATCCCCAGCATTTT	CASSIGTAINPQHF
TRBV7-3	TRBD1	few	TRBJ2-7	TGTGCCAGCAGCCAAGGGACAGGGGGACTTAGCTCCTACGAGCAGTACTTC	CASSQGTGGLSSYEQYF
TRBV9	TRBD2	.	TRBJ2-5	TGTGCCAGCAGCGTAGGTCGGGGGGTTGAGGAGACCCAGTACTTC	CASSVGRGVEETQYF
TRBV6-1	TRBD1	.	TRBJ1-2	TGTGCCAGCAGGGAGGGACAGGGGAACTATGGCTACACCTTC	CASREGQGNYGYTF
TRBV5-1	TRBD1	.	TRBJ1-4	TGCGCCAGCAGCTATAACAGGGGGCGTGAAAAACTGTTTTTT	CASSYNRGREKLFF
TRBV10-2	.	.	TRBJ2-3	TGCGCCAGCAGTAGGACAGCGCCTAGCACAGATACGCAGTATTTT	CASSRTAPSTDTQYF
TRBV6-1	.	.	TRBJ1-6	TGTGCCAGCAGTGATGGGAGGCAGGCCAGACTTAATTCACCCCTCCACTTT	CASSDGRQARLNSPLHF
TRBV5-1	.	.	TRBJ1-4	TGCGCCAGCAGCTTTGGTACGGAGGTCGGAGGGGAAAAACTGTTTTTT	CASSFGTEVGGEKLFF
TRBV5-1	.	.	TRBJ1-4	TGCGCCAGCAGCGCATTAGACGGGATGGGAGAAAAACTGTTTTTT	CASSALDGMGEKLFF
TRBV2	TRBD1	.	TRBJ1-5	TGTGCCAGCAGTGAGGGACAGTTAAATCAGCCCCAGCATTTT	CASSEGQLNQPQHF